The 20 T cell receptor beta chains listed next were all sequenced from one sample in a study of control samples from healthy donors and cancer patients. The method was immunoSEQ multiplex PCR; TCRdb's version includes in-frame clones alone and lacks a portion of them. The sample includes 110,000 to 150,000 clones, about 90% of them seen just once. The sample consisted of blood. Source of these receptors: a man between 18 and 35 years old in good health.

Here the CDR3 reads CASSFRDPFYEQYF. The CDR3 region has the DNA TGCGCCAGCAGCTTCCGGGACCCATTCTACGAGCAGTACTTC. The chain employs TRBV5-1 and TRBJ2-7, with D perhaps matching TRBD1 or TRBD2 (5 bases each). Germline values: CDR1 SGHRS, CDR2 YFSETQ. The V end was cut by 2 bases, the J end by 3 bases, with 12 bases between. The CDR3 consists of 14 residues.

V is TRBV5-5 and J is TRBJ1-1; the D is unclear. The CDR3 contains 15 residues. The V end lost 6 bases, the J end lost 1 base, and 16 bases lay between the germline ends. Germline V gives CDR1 SGHKS, CDR2 YYEKEE (reference sequence). The CDR3 DNA sequence: TGTGCCAGCAACTACCTGGGTTGGGAGAACACTGAAGCTTTCTTT. It translates to CASNYLGWENTEAFF. Full variable domain (rest looked up from reference TRBV5-5 and TRBJ1-1): DAGVTQSPTHLIKTRGQQVTLRCSPISGHKSVSWYQQVLGQGPQFIFQYYEKEERGRGNFPDRFSARQFPNYSSELNVNALLLGDSALYLCASNYLGWENTEAFFGQGTRLTVV.

CDR3: CASSLGQFPGNTIYF. CDR3 coding DNA: TGTGCCAGCAGCTTAGGACAGTTCCCGGGAAACACCATATATTTT. The rearrangement uses TRBV7-8 and TRBJ1-3; maybe TRBD1 (5 bases). CDR3 length: 15 amino acids. Germline values: CDR1 SGHVS, CDR2 FQNEAQ. V shed 1 base and J shed 4 bases, with 11 bases lying between them.

The rearrangement uses TRBV7-3 and TRBJ2-2; the match to TRBD1 covers 12 bases. Germline CDR1 reads SGHTA; CDR2 reads FQGTGA. CDR3 length: 16 amino acids. J lost 5 bases, V lost 5 bases, and 6 bases had no gene match. The chain's CDR3 is CASSPGTGGRTGELFF. CDR3 DNA sequence: TGTGCCAGCAGCCCGGGGACAGGGGGCCGAACCGGGGAGCTGTTTTTT.

The chain joins TRBV28 to TRBJ2-7, with 9 bases that match TRBD1. The CDR3 is 16 residues long. Looked up from germline, CDR1 is MDHEN and CDR2 is SYDVKM. V shed 7 bases, J shed 4 bases, and the junction held 14 bases outside the gene matches. CDR3 sequence (DNA): TGTGCCAGCAAGGGACAGGGAGTCATCCCGGGGTACGAGCAGTACTTC. Encoded protein: CASKGQGVIPGYEQYF.

The V and J genes are TRBV19 and TRBJ1-2; 7 bases line up with TRBD1. The CDR3 extends over 14 amino acids. The germline V gene has CDR1 LNHDA and CDR2 SQIVND (reference sequence). With 4 bases clipped from V and 3 bases from J, the junction kept 5 bases outside the gene matches. CDR3: CASSSGGQYYGYTF. CDR3 bases: TGTGCCAGTAGTAGTGGGGGACAGTACTATGGCTACACCTTC. Based on the CDR3 plus reference TRBV19 and TRBJ1-2, the full variable domain is DGGITQSPKYLFRKEGQNVTLSCEQNLNHDAMYWYRQDPGQGLRLIYYSQIVNDFQKGDIAEGYSVSREKKESFPLTVTSAQKNPTAFYLCASSSGGQYYGYTFGSGTRLTVV.

This rearrangement joins TRBV5-1 to TRBJ1-2; the D is unclear. V lost 2 bases and J 5 bases, leaving 7 bases between the germline ends. Germline CDR1 SGHRS, CDR2 YFSETQ. The CDR3 runs to 12 residues. The CDR3 nucleotides are TGCGCCAGCAGCTTAGGTGCATATGGCTACACCTTC. It translates to CASSLGAYGYTF.

CDR3 loop: CASRRATGEVGGYTF. The CDR3 DNA is TGTGCCAGCAGGAGAGCTACAGGGGAGGTTGGTGGCTACACCTTC. This chain uses TRBV3-1 (or the pseudogene TRBV3-2) with TRBJ1-2, with 7 bases identical to TRBD1. Germline CDR1 reads LGHDT; CDR2 reads YNNKEL (reference sequence). After removal of 6 bases from V and 7 bases from J, the junction contained 14 bases not matched to a gene. This CDR3 region has 15 residues.

The chain uses TRBV14 and TRBJ1-1; D gene ambiguous. V was clipped by 6 bases and J by 0 bases, with 11 bases between them. The germline CDR1 and CDR2 sequences are SGHDN and FVKESK. This CDR3 has 14 residues. In nucleotides, the CDR3 is TGTGCCAGCAGTCCAAGGCCCCTGAACACTGAAGCTTTCTTT. It codes for CASSPRPLNTEAFF.

This chain uses TRBV4-3 with TRBJ2-7; weak D call: TRBD2 (6 bases). Germline V gene data show CDR1 as LGHNA and CDR2 as YSLEER. This CDR3 contains 17 residues. Between the trimmed V and J ends, which lost 0 bases and 0 bases, there was a span of 15 bases. This chain's CDR3 is CASSQDQSGGISYEQYF. The DNA for the CDR3 is TGCGCCAGCAGCCAAGATCAGTCAGGCGGGATCTCCTACGAGCAGTACTTC.

The CDR3 spells CASSIRSGQGAFGANVLTF. The CDR3 DNA reads TGTGCCAGTAGTATTAGGAGCGGACAGGGGGCGTTTGGGGCCAACGTCCTGACTTTC. V is TRBV19 and J is TRBJ2-6, with 11 bases lining up with TRBD1. Per the germline V gene, CDR1 is LNHDA and CDR2 is SQIVND (reference sequence). The CDR3 totals 19 residues. The trim removed 3 bases at V and 3 bases at J, leaving 10 bases unmatched.

The chain joins TRBV11-2 to TRBJ1-1, with D possibly TRBD1 on 5 matching bases. With 2 bases removed from V and 8 bases from J, the gap between germline ends came to 18 bases. Looked up from germline, CDR1 is SGHAT and CDR2 is FQNNGV. The CDR3 contains 15 residues. CDR3: CASSLSQGGRVEAFF. The DNA of the CDR3 is TGTGCCAGCAGCTTAAGCCAGGGCGGCCGGGTCGAAGCTTTCTTT.

Note on this clone: One end of the junction is discordant with germline, which a read error may explain. The rearrangement links TRBV3-1 (or the pseudogene TRBV3-2) to TRBJ1-4, with TRBD1 matching over 7 bases. This CDR3 spans 14 amino acids. The germline V gene encodes CDR1 LGHDT and CDR2 YNNKEL (reference sequence). Written as DNA, the CDR3 is TGTGCCGGCAGAGCCGGGACAGTCAATGAAAAACTGTTTTTT. Translation gives CAGRAGTVNEKLFF.

This chain links TRBV4-1 with TRBJ2-3; D is unresolved. The germline V and J ends were trimmed by 4 bases and 2 bases, with 13 bases remaining between them. The CDR3 has 15 residues. Germline CDR1 and CDR2: MGHRA and YSYEKL. The CDR3 region is CASSLSTHATDTQYF. The CDR3 bases are TGCGCCAGCAGCCTCAGTACCCACGCCACAGATACGCAGTATTTT.

Here the CDR3 reads CASSPEELAGGPNTGELFF. CDR3 coding DNA: TGTGCCAGCTCACCAGAGGAACTAGCGGGGGGACCGAACACCGGGGAGCTGTTTTTT. V and J are TRBV18 and TRBJ2-2; 12 nucleotides match TRBD2. Germline lookup yields CDR1 KGHSH and CDR2 LQKENI. Unmatched junction bases numbered 7, after V lost 2 bases and J lost 0 bases. There are 19 residues in the CDR3.

The chain links TRBV6-4 to TRBJ2-1; D is undetermined. CDR3 length: 12 amino acids. From germline, CDR1 is MRHNA and CDR2 SNTAGT. Trimming cost V 2 bases and J 7 bases, with 6 bases left between them. The CDR3 protein is CASSDGWNEQFF. The CDR3 DNA follows: TGTGCCAGCAGTGACGGCTGGAATGAGCAGTTCTTC.

The chain employs TRBV2 and TRBJ2-5, with TRBD1 identical over 8 bases. Germline values: CDR1 SNHLY, CDR2 FYNNEI. Unmatched junction bases numbered 15, after V lost 8 bases and J lost 7 bases. This CDR3 is 15 amino acids long. CDR3 sequence: CASGGGQGLPGTQYF. For the CDR3, the DNA is TGTGCCAGCGGGGGAGGACAGGGCCTCCCGGGGACCCAGTACTTC.

J is TRBJ2-3 and V is TRBV18; D is unresolved. Germline CDR1 is KGHSH and CDR2 is LQKENI. CDR3 length equals 15 residues. V shed 0 bases and J shed 0 bases, with 7 bases lying between them. The CDR3 loop reads CASSPPISSTDTQYF. For the CDR3, the DNA is TGTGCCAGCTCACCACCGATCAGTAGCACAGATACGCAGTATTTT.

Only a few counts were recorded for this clone. The genes are TRBV4-3 and TRBJ1-4; TRBD1 is a possible D gene (6 bases). Trimming took off 0 bases at V and 2 bases at J, with 19 bases between the two ends. Germline-derived CDR1 and CDR2 are LGHNA and YSLEER. The CDR3 runs to 19 residues. As DNA, the CDR3 is TGCGCCAGCAGCCAAGAACTCACACAGGGCCGGATGACTAATGAAAAACTGTTTTTT. It codes for CASSQELTQGRMTNEKLFF.

The sample holds one count of this clone. This rearrangement joins TRBV6-6 to TRBJ1-6, with D perhaps matching TRBD1 (5 bases). The ends were cut back, 0 bases at V and 7 bases at J, with 10 bases in the middle. CDR1 and CDR2 from the germline V gene are MNHNY and SVGAGI (reference sequence). This CDR3 is 15 amino acids long. CDR3 amino acids: CASSYSPGRNSPLHF. The CDR3 DNA reads TGTGCCAGCAGTTACTCGCCAGGGAGGAATTCACCCCTCCACTTT.